Below are 12 T cell receptor beta chains sequenced from a single sample in a study of blood T cell repertoires in COVID-19. Method: immunoSEQ multiplex PCR; TCRdb's copy keeps in-frame clones and lacks some. The table includes approximately 36,000 clones, around nine tenths detected once. Input material: peripheral blood. These receptors were obtained from a human donor in a cohort sampled during active COVID-19.

The gene calls are TRBV6-4 and TRBJ1-2; D perhaps matches TRBD1 (5 bases). Germline loops: CDR1 MRHNA, CDR2 SNTAGT. Trimming cost V 5 bases and J 4 bases, with 11 bases left between them. The CDR3 loop spans 13 amino acids. The CDR3 region is CASSRGEGYGYTF. CDR3 nucleotide sequence: TGTGCCAGCAGTCGAGGGGAGGGCTATGGCTACACCTTC.

The CDR3 spells CASSFRDRVNTGELFF. The CDR3 bases are TGCGCCAGCAGCTTCAGGGACAGGGTTAACACCGGGGAGCTGTTTTTT. V usage is TRBV5-1 and J usage is TRBJ2-2; the match to TRBD1 covers 9 bases. Germline trimming cut 2 bases from V and 2 bases from J; bases unmatched to any gene: 4. The CDR3 consists of 16 residues. CDR1 is SGHRS, CDR2 YFSETQ, per germline. Complete variable domain (other parts from reference TRBV5-1 and TRBJ2-2): KAGVTQTPRYLIKTRGQQVTLSCSPISGHRSVSWYQQTPGQGLQFLFEYFSETQRNKGNFPGRFSGRQFSNSRSEMNVSTLELGDSALYLCASSFRDRVNTGELFFGEGSRLTVL.

The V and J genes are TRBV2 and TRBJ1-1, with 7 bases aligning to TRBD1. Germline loops: CDR1 SNHLY, CDR2 FYNNEI. V was pared by 6 bases and J by 0 bases, with 4 bases of the junction left unmatched. This CDR3 spans 14 amino acids. The CDR3 DNA follows: TGTGCCAGCAGCCCGGGACAGTTGAACACTGAAGCTTTCTTT. Its translation is CASSPGQLNTEAFF.

The chain uses TRBV5-1 and TRBJ2-3; the D is unclear. CDR3 length: 15 residues. Looked up from germline, CDR1 is SGHRS and CDR2 is YFSETQ. The ends were cut back, 0 bases at V and 2 bases at J, with 10 bases in the middle. The CDR3 region has the DNA TGCGCCAGCAGCTTGGCGAGCTATCCCACAGATACGCAGTATTTT. Protein: CASSLASYPTDTQYF.

The genes are TRBV5-1 and TRBJ2-2, with TRBD1 matching over 7 bases. V shed 0 bases and J 3 bases; nucleotides not matched to a gene: 5. The CDR3 consists of 16 residues. Germline lookup yields CDR1 SGHRS and CDR2 YFSETQ. The CDR3 protein is CASSLGGTDYTGELFF. For the CDR3, the DNA is TGCGCCAGCAGCTTGGGAGGGACAGATTACACCGGGGAGCTGTTTTTT.

The rearrangement joins TRBV28 to TRBJ2-1, with 11 bases matching TRBD2. The CDR3 sequence is 15 residues long. After removal of 6 bases from V and 3 bases from J, the junction contained 4 bases not matched to a gene. CDR1 is MDHEN and CDR2 is SYDVKM in the germline V gene. The CDR3 sequence: CASRSGLADYNEQFF. The CDR3 DNA follows: TGTGCCAGCAGATCGGGACTAGCGGACTACAATGAGCAGTTCTTC.

This sequence joins TRBV7-9 and TRBJ1-2, with a weak D call TRBD1 (6 bases). V gave up 2 bases and J gave up 6 bases, with 13 bases separating them. CDR1 is SEHNR and CDR2 is FQNEAQ in the germline V gene (reference sequence). This CDR3 comprises 14 residues. The CDR3 is CASSLSGAGDGYTF. The DNA for the CDR3 is TGTGCCAGCAGCTTATCAGGGGCGGGGGATGGCTACACCTTC.

This chain uses TRBV10-2 with TRBJ1-6; the D gene is possibly TRBD1 (5 bases). The germline V and J ends were trimmed by 4 bases and 7 bases, with 17 bases remaining between them. This CDR3 has 16 residues. Germline V gives CDR1 WSHSY, CDR2 SAAADI. CDR3 DNA sequence: TGCGCCAGCAGTGGGGAGGGGTCGGGGCCCAATTCACCCCTCCACTTT. Its protein product is CASSGEGSGPNSPLHF.

A few counts support this clone. The chain couples TRBV4-1 to TRBJ1-5, with TRBD1 as a possible D gene (6 bases). Deletions cut 2 bases from V and 7 bases from J, with 9 bases between. This CDR3 has 13 residues. Germline V lookup: CDR1 MGHRA, CDR2 YSYEKL. CDR3 sequence (DNA): TGCGCCAGCAGCCAACAGGACAGCCAGCCCCAGCATTTT. Amino acids: CASSQQDSQPQHF.

J is TRBJ1-1 and V is TRBV11-2; D is uncertain. Germline-derived CDR1 and CDR2 are SGHAT and FQNNGV. The V and J ends lost 1 base and 6 bases respectively, with 9 bases between them. The CDR3 has 13 residues. CDR3 nucleotide sequence: TGTGCCAGCAGCTTAGGTGTCGGAGCTGAAGCTTTCTTT. Encoded protein: CASSLGVGAEAFF.

V is TRBV10-3 and J is TRBJ2-7; 9 positions agree with TRBD2. Germline CDR1 reads ENHRY; CDR2 reads SYGVKD. This CDR3 has 13 residues. The J segment lost 5 bases and the V segment lost 6 bases, leaving 5 bases of the junction unmatched. The CDR3 protein is CAIRGASGDEQYF. The CDR3 DNA sequence: TGTGCCATCAGAGGCGCTAGCGGGGACGAGCAGTACTTC.

This chain uses TRBV5-1 with TRBJ2-7; D is uncertain. V was shortened by 3 bases and J by 3 bases, with 4 bases between the two germline ends. The CDR3 is made up of 11 amino acids. The germline gives CDR1 SGHRS, CDR2 YFSETQ. The CDR3 DNA reads TGCGCCAGCAGCTCGAGCTACGAGCAGTACTTC. Protein product: CASSSSYEQYF.